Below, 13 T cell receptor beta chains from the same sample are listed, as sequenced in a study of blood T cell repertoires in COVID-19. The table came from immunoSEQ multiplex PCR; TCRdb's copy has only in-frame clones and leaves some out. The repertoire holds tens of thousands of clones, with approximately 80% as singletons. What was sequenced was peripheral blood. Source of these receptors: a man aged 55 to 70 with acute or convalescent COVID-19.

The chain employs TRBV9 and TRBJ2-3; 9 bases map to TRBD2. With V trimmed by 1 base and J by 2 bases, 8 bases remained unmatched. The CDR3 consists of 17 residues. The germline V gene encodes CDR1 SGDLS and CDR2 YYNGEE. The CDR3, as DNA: TGTGCCAGCAGCGTATCGGGTAGCGGGGGACTCACAGATACGCAGTATTTT. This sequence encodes CASSVSGSGGLTDTQYF.

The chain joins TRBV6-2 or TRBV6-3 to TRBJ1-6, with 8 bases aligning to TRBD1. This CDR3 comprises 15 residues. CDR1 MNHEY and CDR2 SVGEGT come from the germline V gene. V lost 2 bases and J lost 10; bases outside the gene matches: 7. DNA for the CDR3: TGTGCCAGCAGTTACAGTGCAGGGGGCCAATCACCCCTCCACTTT. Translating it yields CASSYSAGGQSPLHF.

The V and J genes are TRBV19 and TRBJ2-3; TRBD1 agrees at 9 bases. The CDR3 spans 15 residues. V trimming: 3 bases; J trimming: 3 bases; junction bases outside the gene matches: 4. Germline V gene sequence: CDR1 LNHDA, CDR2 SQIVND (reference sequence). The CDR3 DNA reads TGTGCCAGTAGTATCGTGGGACAGGGTACAGATACGCAGTATTTT. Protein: CASSIVGQGTDTQYF.

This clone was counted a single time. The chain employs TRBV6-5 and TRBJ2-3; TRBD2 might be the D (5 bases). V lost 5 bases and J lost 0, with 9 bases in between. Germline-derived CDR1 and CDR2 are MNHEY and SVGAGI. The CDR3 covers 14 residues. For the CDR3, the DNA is TGTGCCAGCAGTCATGGACTTAGCACAGATACGCAGTATTTT. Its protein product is CASSHGLSTDTQYF.

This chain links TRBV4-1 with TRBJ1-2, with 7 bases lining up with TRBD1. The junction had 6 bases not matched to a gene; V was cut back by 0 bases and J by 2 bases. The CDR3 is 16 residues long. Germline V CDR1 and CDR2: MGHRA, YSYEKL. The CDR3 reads CASSQDRDSLNYGYTF. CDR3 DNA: TGCGCCAGCAGCCAAGACCGGGACAGCTTGAACTATGGCTACACCTTC.

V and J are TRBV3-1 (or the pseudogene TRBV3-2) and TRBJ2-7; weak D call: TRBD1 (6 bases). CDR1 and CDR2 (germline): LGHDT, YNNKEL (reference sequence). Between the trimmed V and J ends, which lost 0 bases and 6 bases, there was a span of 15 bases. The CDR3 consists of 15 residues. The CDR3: CASSQDQAGAGEQYF. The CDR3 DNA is TGTGCCAGCAGCCAAGATCAGGCAGGGGCGGGCGAGCAGTACTTC.

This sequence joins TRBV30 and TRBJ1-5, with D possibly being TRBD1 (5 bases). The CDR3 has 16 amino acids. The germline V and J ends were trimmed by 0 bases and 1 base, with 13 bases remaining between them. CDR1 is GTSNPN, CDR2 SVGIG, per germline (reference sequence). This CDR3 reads CAWSVGRALSNQPQHF. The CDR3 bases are TGTGCCTGGAGTGTAGGCAGGGCCTTGAGCAATCAGCCCCAGCATTTT.

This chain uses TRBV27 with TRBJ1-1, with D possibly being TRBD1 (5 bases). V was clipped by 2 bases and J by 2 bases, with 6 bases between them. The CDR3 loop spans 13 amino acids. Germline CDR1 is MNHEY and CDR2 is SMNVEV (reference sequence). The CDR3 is CASSLQGNTEAFF. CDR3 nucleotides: TGTGCCAGCAGTTTACAGGGAAACACTGAAGCTTTCTTT.

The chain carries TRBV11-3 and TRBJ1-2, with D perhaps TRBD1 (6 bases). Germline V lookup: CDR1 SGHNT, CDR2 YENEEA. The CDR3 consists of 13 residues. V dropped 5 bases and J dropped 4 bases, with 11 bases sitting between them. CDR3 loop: CASSPRQAYGYTF. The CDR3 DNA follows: TGTGCCAGCAGCCCCCGACAGGCCTATGGCTACACCTTC. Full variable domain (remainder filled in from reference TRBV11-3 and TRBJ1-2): EAGVVQSPRYKIIEKKQPVAFWCNPISGHNTLYWYLQNLGQGPELLIRYENEEAVDDSQLPKDRFSAERLKGVDSTLKIQPAELGDSAVYLCASSPRQAYGYTFGSGTRLTVV.

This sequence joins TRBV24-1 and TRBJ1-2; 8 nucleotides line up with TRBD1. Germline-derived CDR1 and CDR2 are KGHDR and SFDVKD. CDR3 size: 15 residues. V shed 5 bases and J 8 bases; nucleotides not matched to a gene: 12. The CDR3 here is CATSAPAGGVEGYTF. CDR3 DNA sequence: TGTGCCACCAGTGCCCCGGCAGGGGGCGTTGAAGGCTACACCTTC.

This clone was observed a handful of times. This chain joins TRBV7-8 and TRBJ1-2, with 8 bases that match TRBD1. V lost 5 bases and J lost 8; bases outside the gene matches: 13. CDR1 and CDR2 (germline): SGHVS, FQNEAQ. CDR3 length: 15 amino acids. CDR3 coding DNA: TGTGCCAGCAGCATGGACCGGGGACAGGTTTCGGGCTACACCTTC. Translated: CASSMDRGQVSGYTF.

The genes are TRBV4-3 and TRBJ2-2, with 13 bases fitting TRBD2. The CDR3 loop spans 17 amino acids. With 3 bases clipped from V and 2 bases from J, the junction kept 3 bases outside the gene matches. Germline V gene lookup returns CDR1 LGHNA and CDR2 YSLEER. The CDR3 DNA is TGCGCCAGCAGCCAGGGACTAGCGGGGCTCAACACCGGGGAGCTGTTTTTT. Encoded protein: CASSQGLAGLNTGELFF.

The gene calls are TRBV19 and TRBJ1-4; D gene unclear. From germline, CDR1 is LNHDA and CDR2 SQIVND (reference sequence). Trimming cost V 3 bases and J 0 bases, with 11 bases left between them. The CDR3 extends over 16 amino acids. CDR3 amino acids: CASSIYNSATNEKLFF. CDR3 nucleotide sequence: TGTGCCAGTAGTATTTACAATTCTGCAACTAATGAAAAACTGTTTTTT.